The 8 T cell receptor beta chains below come from one sample, sequenced in a study of somatic mutations in cytotoxic T cells in rheumatoid arthritis. Produced via immunoSEQ multiplex PCR; TCRdb's table is partial and in-frame only. The table shows roughly 12,000 clones, with 60% to 80% occurring only once. Input material: CD8+ T cells sorted from blood. Receptors were obtained from a man in his forties or fifties in good health.

A few counts support this clone. V gene TRBV4-1 combines with J gene TRBJ2-7; D may be TRBD1 (6 bases). Deletions cut 0 bases from V and 0 bases from J, with 18 bases between. Germline V lookup: CDR1 MGHRA, CDR2 YSYEKL. This CDR3 is built from 18 residues. The CDR3 sequence is CASSQEQGDYISSYEQYF. The DNA of the CDR3 is TGCGCCAGCAGCCAAGAACAGGGCGACTATATCAGCTCCTACGAGCAGTACTTC.

This clone occurred once. The chain links TRBV7-9 to TRBJ2-5, with D possibly matching TRBD2 (5 bases). This CDR3 is built from 12 residues. The V and J ends lost 3 bases and 6 bases respectively, with 8 bases between them. Germline values: CDR1 SEHNR, CDR2 FQNEAQ (reference sequence). The CDR3 sequence is CASSLGVKTQYF. For the CDR3, the DNA is TGTGCCAGCAGCTTGGGAGTTAAGACCCAGTACTTC.

The chain has TRBV9 and TRBJ2-1; TRBD1 matches 9 bases. Germline V gene data show CDR1 as SGDLS and CDR2 as YYNGEE. The junction had 11 bases not matched to a gene; V was cut back by 4 bases and J by 6 bases. This CDR3 has 16 amino acids. The DNA for the CDR3 is TGTGCCAGCAGCCCCAGGCTGGGACAGGGTGGCAATGAGCAGTTCTTC. Translation gives CASSPRLGQGGNEQFF.

This clone showed up just a few times. The CDR3 is CASAKPRVSGGYTF. The CDR3 nucleotides read TGTGCCAGCGCCAAACCCAGGGTATCGGGAGGCTACACCTTC. The chain is built from TRBV21-1 and TRBJ1-2. TRBV21-1 is a pseudogene locus. The CDR3 extends over 14 amino acids.

A single count supports this clone. The rearrangement links TRBV4-1 to TRBJ2-3, with TRBD2 matching over 7 bases. With V trimmed by 0 bases and J by 1 base, 4 bases remained unmatched. The length of the CDR3 is 16 residues. Germline V gene data show CDR1 as MGHRA and CDR2 as YSYEKL. The CDR3 coding sequence is TGCGCCAGCAGCCAAGATGGCCTAGCGGGCACAGATACGCAGTATTTT. The encoded protein is CASSQDGLAGTDTQYF.

The chain carries TRBV6-1 and TRBJ2-7; D is unclear. V lost 2 bases and J 5 bases, leaving 16 bases between the germline ends. The CDR3 loop spans 15 amino acids. Germline CDR1 and CDR2: MNHNS and SASEGT. CDR3 in amino acids: CASSETGYVTDEQYF. The CDR3 DNA is TGTGCCAGCAGTGAAACTGGTTATGTTACAGACGAGCAGTACTTC.

The chain uses TRBV6-1 and TRBJ2-3; 9 nucleotides match TRBD2. With 8 bases clipped from V and 2 bases from J, the junction kept 8 bases outside the gene matches. Germline V gives CDR1 MNHNS, CDR2 SASEGT. The CDR3 extends over 15 amino acids. Here the CDR3 DNA reads TGTGCCAGCGGGGGACTAGCCGCCCCCACAGATACGCAGTATTTT. Translating gives CASGGLAAPTDTQYF.

V and J are TRBV19 and TRBJ2-1, with D perhaps TRBD2 (6 bases). The CDR3 is made up of 16 amino acids. Looked up from germline, CDR1 is LNHDA and CDR2 is SQIVND (reference sequence). Between the trimmed V and J ends, which lost 1 base and 0 bases, there was a span of 10 bases. The CDR3 bases are TGTGCCAGTAGTATAGTGTTCGGGGGCTCCTACAATGAGCAGTTCTTC. This encodes CASSIVFGGSYNEQFF.